This T cell receptor beta chain was documented in a study of cytomegalovirus exposure and HLA in healthy donors. Study-wide results and caveats: Cytomegalovirus association was assigned to about 150 TCR beta chains.

Trimming took 4 bases from V and 9 from J; bases not matched to a gene: 5. The CDR3 runs to 14 residues. Germline CDR1 SGHDN, CDR2 FVKESK. About this clone itself: Its matching antigen is unknown.

With 60 Vbeta and 13 Jbeta primers, the PCR was carried out. Sequencing used immunoSEQ multiplex PCR; TCRdb keeps in-frame clones, though not all of them. The sample records about 160,000 clones, roughly 77% being singletons. The rearrangement joins TRBV14 to TRBJ2-1; 11 nucleotides align to TRBD2. The source of this sequence is a man between 50 and 59 years old in good health and CMV-seropositive. The source material was PBMCs. This CDR3 is CASSPGTSGGEQFF. CDR3 sequence (DNA): TGTGCCAGCAGCCCGGGGACTAGCGGCGGTGAGCAGTTCTTC.